This T cell receptor beta chain was captured in a study of cytomegalovirus exposure and HLA in healthy donors. Study-level points and caveats: The majority of CMV-associated TCR beta chains were reported as apparently HLA-restricted in a later analysis. The study carried out a later analysis of TCR beta sequences. It associated 15,000 to 20,000 of them with specific HLA alleles at a false discovery rate of 0.05. Accurate HLA-A and HLA-B prediction from TCR beta sequences was reported for most subjects.

Primers: 60 Vbeta forward and 13 Jbeta reverse. Clones were read by immunoSEQ multiplex PCR, and TCRdb kept only the in-frame ones, dropping some. The top ten hold around 4% of the sample, which has approximately 160,000 clones, about 70% seen once. This clone was recorded only once. Its antigen is not known. The sequence derives from a woman under 30 in good health and CMV-seropositive. Sequenced: PBMCs.

The DNA of the CDR3 is TGCGCCAGCAGCCAAGAAGGGCGAGACAGGTCCAGCGGAGGAAACGAGCAGTACTTC. Translation gives CASSQEGRDRSSGGNEQYF. The rearrangement joins TRBV4-1 to TRBJ2-7; D possibly corresponds to TRBD1 (6 bases). Germline assignment: CDR1 MGHRA and CDR2 YSYEKL. Trimming cost V 0 bases and J 5 bases, with 26 bases left between them. CDR3 length: 19 residues.